Listed below are T cell receptor beta chains from one sample, sequenced in a study of blood T cells in healthy people across ages. TCRdb re-derived calls from the 5' RACE reads in MiXCR, one entry per CDR3 protein. The table has about 570,000 distinct CDR3 sequences, about 27% seen once. A further study also used this sample, focusing on T cells of mothers and their children.

What was sequenced was blood. These receptors all come from a boy aged 2 to 10 in good health. Both conserved end residues are part of each CDR3. D genes are given only for firm matches. Clone sizes are given selectively: once, few, many, or a class where the clone is expanded.

>TRBJ1-2|.|TRBV6-5|.
CASNYSLTWGNNYGYTF
TGTGCCAGCAATTACTCCCTTACGTGGGGAAATAACTATGGCTACACCTTC
>TRBJ2-2|few|TRBV10-3|.
CAIGQYTGELFF
TGTGCCATCGGACAGTACACCGGGGAGCTGTTTTTT
>TRBJ2-6|.|TRBV2|.
CTSSEASPGANVLTF
TGTACCAGCAGTGAGGCTAGCCCTGGGGCCAACGTCCTGACTTTC
>TRBJ2-3|.|TRBV13|TRBD1
CASSQGQVTDTQYF
TGTGCCAGCAGCCAGGGACAGGTCACAGATACGCAGTATTTT
>TRBJ2-5|.|TRBV20-1|TRBD1
CSAVNRGSLETQYF
TGCAGTGCTGTTAACAGGGGAAGTTTAGAGACCCAGTACTTC
>TRBJ1-1|few|TRBV7-9|.
CASTEAFF
TGTGCCAGCACTGAAGCTTTCTTT
>TRBJ1-2|.|TRBV30|.
CAWSTQGPNYGYTF
TGTGCCTGGAGTACTCAGGGGCCTAACTATGGCTACACCTTC
>TRBJ1-1|.|TRBV12-3/TRBV12-4|.
CASSFPLNTEAFF
TGTGCCAGCAGTTTCCCCCTGAACACTGAAGCTTTCTTT
>TRBJ2-1|.|TRBV4-2|.
CASSPQGGPMEEQFF
TGTGCCAGCAGCCCACAGGGTGGACCGATGGAAGAGCAGTTCTTC
>TRBJ2-5|few|TRBV27|.
CASSLRRVTRGETQYF
TGTGCCAGCAGTTTACGCCGGGTCACCCGGGGAGAGACCCAGTACTTC
>TRBJ2-5|.|TRBV6-5|TRBD2
CASSYSGRAWETQYF
TGTGCCAGCAGCTATAGCGGGAGGGCCTGGGAGACCCAGTACTTC
>TRBJ2-7|few|TRBV3-1|TRBD2
CASSHSLARETYEQYF
TGTGCCAGCAGCCACTCACTAGCGCGAGAGACCTACGAGCAGTACTTC
>TRBJ2-2|.|TRBV6-5|TRBD2
CASSYGTSGGAGGELFF
TGTGCCAGCAGTTACGGGACTAGCGGGGGGGCCGGCGGGGAGCTGTTTTTT
>TRBJ1-6|.|TRBV2|.
CAIGQSYNSPLHF
TGTGCCATCGGACAGTCCTATAATTCACCCCTCCACTTT
>TRBJ2-3|.|TRBV10-3|TRBD2
CAASSGTSGDTQYF
TGTGCCGCGAGTTCCGGGACTAGCGGCGATACGCAGTATTTT
>TRBJ2-5|.|TRBV20-1|.
CSAGRELETQYF
TGCAGTGCTGGACGGGAGCTGGAGACCCAGTACTTC
>TRBJ2-1|few|TRBV7-2|TRBD2
CASRRSSGSKDEQFF
TGTGCCAGCAGACGTTCTAGCGGGAGTAAGGATGAGCAGTTCTTC
>TRBJ1-2|.|TRBV6-5|.
CASSRETGERDLGTF
TGTGCCAGCAGTCGTGAGACAGGAGAACGGGACTTGGGCACCTTC
>TRBJ2-1|few|TRBV24-1|TRBD2
CATSDGGLAGGQFF
TGTGCCACCAGTGATGGCGGACTAGCGGGAGGACAGTTCTTC
>TRBJ2-5|few|TRBV29-1|.
CSVVRGGQETQYF
TGCAGCGTTGTGAGGGGGGGTCAAGAGACCCAGTACTTC
>TRBJ2-4|many|TRBV3-1|TRBD2
CASSQGAGKNIQYF
TGTGCCAGCAGCCAAGGAGCGGGAAAAAACATTCAGTACTTC
>TRBJ2-5|.|TRBV2|.
CASSGSPLGDQYF
TGTGCCAGCAGTGGTAGCCCCCTAGGGGACCAGTACTTC
>TRBJ1-2|once|TRBV4-3|.
CASSQDRGARGYTF
TGCGCCAGCAGCCAAGATCGGGGGGCGCGGGGCTACACCTTC
>TRBJ2-1|few|TRBV20-1|TRBD1
CSASSGQGAEFWGDEQFF
TGCAGTGCTAGTTCGGGACAGGGGGCGGAATTTTGGGGCGATGAGCAGTTCTTC
>TRBJ2-2|few|TRBV4-1|.
CASSQIGTGELFF
TGCGCCAGCAGCCAAATTGGGACCGGGGAGCTGTTTTTT
>TRBJ1-6|few|TRBV7-9|.
CASRPDPKGASLHF
TGTGCCAGCAGACCCGACCCCAAGGGCGCATCCCTCCACTTT
>TRBJ2-4|.|TRBV6-2/TRBV6-3|TRBD2
CASSYSRLAGEAKNIQYF
TGTGCCAGCAGTTACTCGAGGCTAGCGGGAGAAGCCAAAAACATTCAGTACTTC
>TRBJ2-1|few|TRBV6-1|TRBD2
CASSEALGAGVFGEQFF
TGTGCCAGCAGTGAAGCTCTTGGAGCGGGGGTATTCGGTGAGCAGTTCTTC
>TRBJ2-7|few|TRBV18|.
CASSPMRGEQYF
TGTGCCAGCTCACCAATGCGCGGGGAGCAGTACTTC
>TRBJ2-4|.|TRBV6-1|.
CASSGNTGLENIQYF
TGTGCCAGCAGTGGAAACACAGGGCTGGAAAACATTCAGTACTTC
>TRBJ2-1|.|TRBV5-1|TRBD2
CASSLLAGVGYNEQFF
TGCGCCAGCAGCTTGTTGGCGGGGGTCGGGTACAATGAGCAGTTCTTC
>TRBJ1-4|few|TRBV2|.
CASSAGHENEKLFF
TGTGCCAGCAGTGCGGGACATGAAAATGAAAAACTGTTTTTT
>TRBJ1-2|.|TRBV27|.
CAGSKARLQRYTF
TGTGCCGGCAGTAAAGCCCGCCTCCAACGCTACACCTTC
>TRBJ1-1|.|TRBV29-1|.
CSTRQAGRRTEAFF
TGCAGCACAAGACAGGCCGGACGTAGGACTGAAGCTTTCTTT
>TRBJ2-2|few|TRBV12-3/TRBV12-4|.
CASTLLGGELFF
TGTGCCAGCACCCTATTAGGCGGGGAGCTGTTTTTT
>TRBJ1-6|.|TRBV11-2|.
CASSLEGTRSPLHF
TGTGCCAGCAGCTTAGAGGGTACCCGATCACCCCTCCACTTT
>TRBJ2-1|.|TRBV4-3|.
CASSQDWGVGEQFF
TGCGCCAGCAGCCAAGATTGGGGGGTGGGCGAGCAGTTCTTC
>TRBJ2-3|few|TRBV7-3|.
CASGKGSTDTQYF
TGTGCCAGCGGAAAGGGAAGCACAGATACGCAGTATTTT
>TRBJ1-1|.|TRBV20-1|.
CSARRRGITSNTEAFF
TGCAGTGCTAGACGGCGGGGGATCACCTCTAACACTGAAGCTTTCTTT
>TRBJ2-3|few|TRBV11-2|.
CASSFGLAPNTDTQYF
TGTGCCAGCAGCTTCGGGCTAGCTCCCAACACAGATACGCAGTATTTT
>TRBJ2-6|few|TRBV3-1|.
CASSQLGPGRSGANVLTF
TGTGCCAGCAGCCAGTTGGGCCCTGGTAGGTCTGGGGCCAACGTCCTGACTTTC
>TRBJ2-4|.|TRBV3-1|.
CASSPPGGHIQYF
TGTGCCAGCAGCCCCCCAGGAGGTCACATTCAGTACTTC
>TRBJ2-1|.|TRBV7-6|TRBD2
CASSHLAGIPSGYNEQFF
TGTGCCAGCAGCCATCTAGCGGGAATCCCCTCGGGGTACAATGAGCAGTTCTTC
>TRBJ2-7|few|TRBV20-1|.
CSARGPLRSSYEQYF
TGCAGTGCTCGGGGGCCCCTTCGTAGCTCCTACGAGCAGTACTTC
>TRBJ1-3|.|TRBV9|TRBD1
CASSATDRGTGNTIYF
TGTGCCAGCAGCGCTACGGACAGGGGGACTGGAAACACCATATATTTT
>TRBJ2-7|.|TRBV2|TRBD2
CASSDASGGSGEQYF
TGTGCCAGCAGTGACGCTAGCGGGGGTTCTGGCGAGCAGTACTTC
>TRBJ2-1|.|TRBV5-1|TRBD2
CASSLSGGAQNEQFF
TGCGCCAGCAGCTTAAGCGGGGGGGCCCAAAATGAGCAGTTCTTC
>TRBJ1-1|.|TRBV28|.
CASSFQTGLGMNTEAFF
TGTGCCAGCAGTTTTCAAACAGGGTTGGGCATGAACACTGAAGCTTTCTTT
>TRBJ1-1|.|TRBV20-1|.
CRAPSSQNTEAFF
TGCAGGGCCCCCTCGTCGCAGAACACTGAAGCTTTCTTT
>TRBJ1-4|.|TRBV12-3/TRBV12-4|.
CASSRSQNGELFF
TGTGCCAGCAGTCGATCCCAGAACGGGGAACTGTTTTTT
>TRBJ2-1|.|TRBV12-3/TRBV12-4|TRBD2
CASSRKRGTYNEQFF
TGTGCCAGCAGTCGAAAGCGGGGAACCTACAATGAGCAGTTCTTC